The 6 T cell receptor beta chains presented below share a single source sample, sequenced in a study of identical twins (TCRdb year 2016). Libraries were prepared through 5' RACE. TCRdb lists the instrument as Illumina HiSeq 2000. TCRdb trimmed public reads at Q25 via fastp, called clones via MiXCR and kept in-frame beta chains. Under each unique CDR3 protein, matching rows form one entry showing the most common genes and DNA. Counted in this sample were around 690,000 distinct CDR3 sequences; approximately 22% of them appeared once. Roughly 4% of the sample comes from the top ten. This sample also appeared in a second study, on T cells expressing NK-cell markers.

Sequences were obtained from PBMCs. The source of these receptors is a woman between 18 and 29 years old in good health.

This clonotype has a count of ten or more. As DNA, the CDR3 is TGTGCCAGCACAGGACCCGAGGGGCAGCCCCAGCATTTT. This gives the protein CASTGPEGQPQHF. The V call is TRBV6-6, the J call TRBJ1-5, with D perhaps TRBD1 (5 bases). CDR3 length: 13 amino acids. CDR1 is MNHNY, CDR2 SVGAGI, per germline (reference sequence). V dropped 7 bases and J dropped 7 bases, with 14 bases sitting between them.

The V call is TRBV5-1, the J call TRBJ2-1; TRBD1 matches at 7 bases. This CDR3 region has 15 residues. V was pared by 0 bases and J by 10 bases, with 10 bases of the junction left unmatched. Germline CDR1 SGHRS, CDR2 YFSETQ. CDR3 DNA sequence: TGCGCCAGCAGCTTGGGCCCAGGGACAGAAGGGGAGCAGTTCTTC. It yields the protein CASSLGPGTEGEQFF. Full variable domain (outside the CDR3, taken from reference TRBV5-1 and TRBJ2-1): KAGVTQTPRYLIKTRGQQVTLSCSPISGHRSVSWYQQTPGQGLQFLFEYFSETQRNKGNFPGRFSGRQFSNSRSEMNVSTLELGDSALYLCASSLGPGTEGEQFFGPGTRLTVL.

Ten or more counts support this clonotype. The chain has TRBV5-1 and TRBJ2-1; perhaps D is TRBD1 or TRBD2 (6 bases each). Per the germline V gene, CDR1 is SGHRS and CDR2 is YFSETQ. V lost 0 bases and J lost 2, with 9 bases in between. The CDR3 runs to 15 residues. CDR3 DNA sequence: TGCGCCAGCAGCTTGGTTAGGGGGGCCTACAATGAGCAGTTCTTC. Translating it yields CASSLVRGAYNEQFF.

This clonotype was observed a few times. CDR3 DNA: TGCAGTTTTAATGAGGGTTGGAGGGAAGAGCAGTTCTTC. Translation: CSFNEGWREEQFF. The rearrangement joins TRBV20-1 to TRBJ2-1; D is perhaps TRBD2 (6 bases). CDR3 length: 13 residues. V was trimmed by 8 bases and J by 10 bases, leaving 21 bases between them. Germline CDR1 reads DFQATT; CDR2 reads SNEGSKA (reference sequence).

V usage is TRBV9 and J usage is TRBJ2-1, with 11 nucleotides matching TRBD1. The J segment lost 4 bases and the V segment lost 2 bases, leaving 2 bases of the junction unmatched. CDR3 length equals 15 residues. Looked up from germline, CDR1 is SGDLS and CDR2 is YYNGEE. The DNA of the CDR3 is TGTGCCAGCAGCGTCCGGGACAGGGGGTACAATGAGCAGTTCTTC. It encodes CASSVRDRGYNEQFF. The whole variable domain, filled in from reference TRBV9 and TRBJ2-1, reads DSGVTQTPKHLITATGQRVTLRCSPRSGDLSVYWYQQSLDQGLQFLIQYYNGEERAKGNILERFSAQQFPDLHSELNLSSLELGDSALYFCASSVRDRGYNEQFFGPGTRLTVL.

This clonotype appeared a few times. The V and J genes are TRBV18 and TRBJ2-1; perhaps D is TRBD1 or TRBD2 (5 bases each). CDR1 and CDR2 from the germline V gene are KGHSH and LQKENI. The V gene lost 4 bases and the J gene lost 3 bases, with 13 bases spanning the gap. The CDR3 consists of 15 residues. The CDR3 reads CASSHGTASYNEQFF. DNA of the CDR3: TGTGCCAGCTCACATGGGACCGCGAGCTACAATGAGCAGTTCTTC.